Following are 22 T cell receptor beta chains from one sample sequenced in a study of blood T cell repertoires in COVID-19. The protocol was immunoSEQ multiplex PCR, while the TCRdb copy is restricted to in-frame clones and leaves out a portion. The sample holds hundreds of thousands of clones, 86% seen once. The source material was PBMCs or T cells enriched from blood (not recorded which). These receptors all stem from a man aged 18 to 30 who had recovered from COVID-19.

With respect to this clone: The DNA is omitted, as the CDR3 cannot be located on it reliably, and the CDR3 follows TCRdb's listing. The V call is TRBV21-1, the J call TRBJ1-1; no check of the table's D call, TRBD1, against the DNA was made. TRBV21-1 corresponds to a pseudogene. 16 amino acids form the CDR3, both terminal residues included. CDR3 in amino acids: CASSKVVGQGSTEAFF.

This rearrangement joins TRBV4-1 to TRBJ1-4, with TRBD1 matching over 7 bases. The CDR3 is 17 residues long. After removal of 1 base from V and 5 bases from J, the junction contained 10 bases not matched to a gene. Per the germline V gene, CDR1 is MGHRA and CDR2 is YSYEKL. This CDR3 reads CASSQAYSGTANEKLFF. The DNA for the CDR3 is TGCGCCAGCAGCCAAGCGTATTCAGGGACAGCAAATGAAAAACTGTTTTTT.

V is TRBV20-1 and J is TRBJ1-2; D possibly corresponds to TRBD1 (5 bases). CDR1 DFQATT and CDR2 SNEGSKA come from the germline V gene (reference sequence). The CDR3 extends over 11 amino acids. CDR3 in amino acids: CRAQGGYGYTF. DNA of the CDR3: TGCAGGGCCCAGGGCGGCTATGGCTACACCTTC.

J is TRBJ1-1 and V is TRBV5-1; D is possibly TRBD1 (5 bases). Trimming removed 7 bases from V and 0 bases from J, with 10 bases in between. Germline CDR1 SGHRS, CDR2 YFSETQ. The CDR3 is made up of 13 amino acids. CDR3 region: CASGPDMNTEAFF. The CDR3 bases are TGCGCCAGCGGCCCGGACATGAACACTGAAGCTTTCTTT.

The chain employs TRBV18 and TRBJ2-7; no reliable D call. This CDR3 spans 15 amino acids. Between the trimmed V and J ends, which lost 0 bases and 2 bases, there was a span of 11 bases. Germline loops: CDR1 KGHSH, CDR2 LQKENI. CDR3 region: CASSPPKYITYEQYF. CDR3 DNA sequence: TGTGCCAGCTCACCACCAAAGTACATAACCTACGAGCAGTACTTC.

This rearrangement joins TRBV5-8 to TRBJ1-4; TRBD1 matches 9 bases. Germline CDR1 reads SGHTS; CDR2 reads YDEGEE. V trimming: 0 bases; J trimming: 7 bases; junction bases outside the gene matches: 7. The CDR3 consists of 16 residues. The CDR3 is CASSLAGGQGVEKLFF. The CDR3 DNA is TGTGCCAGCAGCTTGGCCGGGGGACAGGGCGTTGAAAAACTGTTTTTT.

This clone turned up a few times. The V and J genes are TRBV10-1 and TRBJ1-3; D unclear. Trimming took off 2 bases at V and 3 bases at J, with 8 bases between the two ends. Germline CDR1 is WNHNN and CDR2 is SYGVQD (reference sequence). The CDR3 contains 14 residues. The CDR3 loop reads CASSEPGYGNTIYF. The CDR3, as DNA: TGCGCCAGCAGTGAGCCGGGGTATGGAAACACCATATATTTT.

This chain connects TRBV18 to TRBJ2-7; 10 nucleotides line up with TRBD2. This CDR3 has 15 residues. With 0 bases clipped from V and 2 bases from J, the junction kept 1 base outside the gene matches. In germline, CDR1 is KGHSH, CDR2 LQKENI. In DNA form, the CDR3 reads TGTGCCAGCTCACCACCCGGGACTAGCGCCTACGAGCAGTACTTC. Protein: CASSPPGTSAYEQYF.

The chain combines TRBV6-1 with TRBJ2-7; TRBD1 agrees at 7 bases. The length of the CDR3 is 16 residues. Germline lookup yields CDR1 MNHNS and CDR2 SASEGT. V lost 0 bases, J lost 0 bases, and 5 bases stayed unmatched. In DNA, the CDR3 is TGTGCCAGCAGTGAAGCCCTTGGGACAGCCTCCTACGAGCAGTACTTC. Encoded protein: CASSEALGTASYEQYF.

This rearrangement joins TRBV19 to TRBJ1-5; D may be TRBD1 (6 bases). Germline assignment: CDR1 LNHDA and CDR2 SQIVND (reference sequence). Trimming pared 4 bases from V and 4 bases from J, leaving 14 bases between. CDR3 size: 15 residues. CDR3 sequence reads: CASSSTGFRNQPQHF. CDR3 sequence (DNA): TGTGCCAGTAGTAGTACAGGGTTTCGTAATCAGCCCCAGCATTTT.

The V gene is TRBV5-1, the J gene TRBJ2-2; 7 nucleotides agree with TRBD1. Germline values: CDR1 SGHRS, CDR2 YFSETQ. The V and J ends lost 3 bases and 8 bases, in that order; junction bases with no gene match: 4. The CDR3 sequence is 13 residues long. The DNA of the CDR3 is TGCGCCAGCAGCTATACAGGGGAGGGGGAGCTGTTTTTT. This gives the protein CASSYTGEGELFF.

This clone was observed once. The rearrangement links TRBV28 to TRBJ2-1; 9 positions agree with TRBD2. Trimming took 6 bases from V and 4 from J; bases not matched to a gene: 13. CDR1 is MDHEN, CDR2 SYDVKM, per germline. The CDR3 contains 17 residues. The CDR3 spells CASSPVTSGPPYNEQFF. In DNA form, the CDR3 reads TGTGCCAGCAGCCCTGTCACTAGCGGGCCCCCTTACAATGAGCAGTTCTTC.

The rearrangement uses TRBV28 and TRBJ2-2; 9 bases map to TRBD2. This CDR3 comprises 13 residues. V dropped 8 bases and J dropped 7; count of bases not matched to a gene: 5. Per germline, CDR1 MDHEN and CDR2 SYDVKM. The CDR3, as DNA: TGTGCCAGCGTTAAGCGGGAGGTCGGGGAGCTGTTTTTT. It encodes CASVKREVGELFF.

J is TRBJ2-1 and V is TRBV3-1 (or the pseudogene TRBV3-2); D is undetermined. Germline CDR1 LGHDT, CDR2 YNNKEL (reference sequence). CDR3 length equals 15 residues. The germline V and J ends were trimmed by 4 bases and 8 bases, with 18 bases remaining between them. The CDR3 protein is CASSRYSGEVDEQFF. DNA of the CDR3: TGTGCCAGCAGCCGATATTCTGGAGAGGTGGATGAGCAGTTCTTC.

Here the CDR3 DNA reads TGCGCCAGCAGCTTGGCCTTGGGGCTTAGCTATGGCTACACCTTC. Translated, it gives CASSLALGLSYGYTF. V is TRBV5-1 and J is TRBJ1-2; D may be TRBD1 (5 bases). V lost 0 bases to trimming and J lost 4 bases, with 13 bases between them. The CDR3 contains 15 residues. Germline lookup yields CDR1 SGHRS and CDR2 YFSETQ.

The sample holds one count of this clone. The chain recombines TRBV5-8 with TRBJ1-1, with 10 nucleotides matching TRBD1. Germline CDR1 reads SGHTS; CDR2 reads YDEGEE. This CDR3 contains 13 residues. J was trimmed by 5 bases and V by 4 bases; bases with no gene match: 2. The CDR3 is CASSKGQGTEAFF. For the CDR3, the DNA is TGTGCCAGCAGCAAGGGACAGGGGACTGAAGCTTTCTTT.

The rearrangement links TRBV5-1 to TRBJ2-1; 9 bases are shared with TRBD2. Germline V gene data show CDR1 as SGHRS and CDR2 as YFSETQ. V trimming: 1 base; J trimming: 0 bases; junction bases outside the gene matches: 17. CDR3 length equals 21 residues. CDR3 bases: TGCGCCAGCAGCTTGAGTGGTGGGAGGAAGCGGGAGGATTCCTCCTACAATGAGCAGTTCTTC. This encodes CASSLSGGRKREDSSYNEQFF.

The chain recombines TRBV2 with TRBJ1-3; 7 bases agree with TRBD1. Germline lookup yields CDR1 SNHLY and CDR2 FYNNEI. V was pared by 7 bases and J by 0 bases, with 6 bases of the junction left unmatched. The CDR3 extends over 15 amino acids. The CDR3 protein is CASMRDSHSGNTIYF. The CDR3 DNA reads as TGTGCCAGCATGCGGGACAGCCACTCTGGAAACACCATATATTTT.

This sequence joins TRBV7-2 and TRBJ2-5; D gene unclear. Germline CDR1 is SGHTA and CDR2 is FQGNSA. V lost 1 base and J lost 5, with 8 bases in between. The CDR3 consists of 13 residues. The CDR3 region is CASSLGSLETQYF. In DNA, the CDR3 is TGTGCCAGCAGCTTAGGTAGCCTGGAGACCCAGTACTTC.

The genes are TRBV29-1 and TRBJ1-1; TRBD1 matches at 7 bases. J gave up 4 bases and V 6 bases, and 11 bases lay outside the gene matches. This CDR3 is built from 14 residues. Germline CDR1 SQVTM, CDR2 ANQGSEA. This chain's CDR3 is CSVVGDRASTEAFF. CDR3 bases: TGCAGCGTAGTGGGTGACAGGGCGAGCACTGAAGCTTTCTTT.

The V gene is TRBV7-9, the J gene TRBJ1-4, with 8 bases identical to TRBD1. Germline assignment: CDR1 SEHNR and CDR2 FQNEAQ (reference sequence). This CDR3 comprises 13 residues. The V gene end was trimmed by 0 bases and the J gene end by 10 bases; junction bases not matched to a gene: 1. CDR3 sequence reads: CASSLAGTGKLFF. The DNA for the CDR3 is TGTGCCAGCAGCTTAGCGGGGACAGGAAAACTGTTTTTT. Supplemented by reference TRBV7-9 and TRBJ1-4, the full variable domain reads DTGVSQNPRHKITKRGQNVTFRCDPISEHNRLYWYRQTLGQGPEFLTYFQNEAQLEKSRLLSDRFSAERPKGSFSTLEIQRTEQGDSAMYLCASSLAGTGKLFFGSGTQLSVL.

This chain links TRBV2 with TRBJ1-5; D gene ambiguous. Deletions cut 3 bases from V and 6 bases from J, with 18 bases between. Germline V gene data show CDR1 as SNHLY and CDR2 as FYNNEI. CDR3 length: 16 residues. The CDR3 sequence is CASSEEGVGVSQPQHF. In DNA form, the CDR3 reads TGTGCCAGCAGTGAGGAGGGCGTTGGGGTAAGTCAGCCCCAGCATTTT.